A single sample is the source of the 19 T cell receptor beta chains below, sequenced in a study of technical replicates of blood from several donors. Some clones are missing from TCRdb's copy, which holds only in-frame ones; the method was immunoSEQ multiplex PCR. The sample records 45,000 to 60,000 clones, 86% being singletons. The sample consisted of PBMCs. Source of these receptors: a human donor in good health. Some clones in this sample may be carry-over from other donors' samples.

The V gene is TRBV2, the J gene TRBJ1-2; a weak D match, TRBD1 (6 bases). Germline values: CDR1 SNHLY, CDR2 FYNNEI. Trimming shortened V by 9 bases and J by 7 bases, and 18 bases separated the two germline ends. The CDR3 has 13 residues. CDR3 in amino acids: CASRLVGARGYTF. The CDR3 DNA follows: TGTGCCAGTAGACTTGTGGGGGCACGTGGCTACACCTTC.

This clone has a handful of counts. The CDR3 reads CASMEPGLTYGYTF. The DNA of the CDR3 is TGTGCCAGCATGGAACCGGGGTTGACTTATGGCTACACCTTC. The chain has TRBV25-1 and TRBJ1-2; D unclear. Germline lookup yields CDR1 MGHDK and CDR2 SYGVNS. This CDR3 has 14 amino acids. The V end lost 7 bases, the J end lost 5 bases, and 17 bases lay between the germline ends.

This sequence joins TRBV15 and TRBJ1-3; D perhaps matches TRBD1 (6 bases). The CDR3 has 17 amino acids. Trimming pared 1 base from V and 1 base from J, leaving 14 bases between. Germline assignment: CDR1 LNHNV and CDR2 YYDKDF (reference sequence). The CDR3 region has the DNA TGTGCCACCAGCAGAGCTCTCCTTCAGGGGTCTGGAAACACCATATATTTT. Its protein is CATSRALLQGSGNTIYF. The variable domain in full, with the rest retrieved from reference TRBV15 and TRBJ1-3, is DAMVIQNPRYQVTQFGKPVTLSCSQTLNHNVMYWYQQKSSQAPKLLFHYYDKDFNNEADTPDNFQSRRPNTSFCFLDIRSPGLGDTAMYLCATSRALLQGSGNTIYFGEGSWLTVV.

The chain couples TRBV7-2 to TRBJ2-7, with 8 bases that match TRBD1. In germline, CDR1 is SGHTA, CDR2 FQGNSA. Germline trimming cut 2 bases from V and 5 bases from J; bases unmatched to any gene: 11. This CDR3 contains 16 residues. The CDR3 sequence: CASSLLGAGGSHEQYF. The DNA of the CDR3 is TGTGCCAGCAGCTTACTCGGGGCAGGGGGCTCTCACGAGCAGTACTTC.

The chain uses TRBV7-2 and TRBJ2-7; the match to TRBD2 covers 12 bases. Unmatched junction bases numbered 5, after V lost 4 bases and J lost 4 bases. From germline, CDR1 is SGHTA and CDR2 FQGNSA. The CDR3 covers 15 residues. The CDR3 nucleotides read TGTGCCAGCAGCTCAACTAGCGGGAGGAGGTACGAGCAGTACTTC. Translated, it gives CASSSTSGRRYEQYF.

V and J are TRBV18 and TRBJ1-1; 11 bases agree with TRBD1. The V gene end was trimmed by 5 bases and the J gene end by 4 bases; junction bases not matched to a gene: 3. The V gene's germline CDR1 is KGHSH and CDR2 LQKENI. The CDR3 runs 14 residues. DNA for the CDR3: TGTGCCAGCTCATGGGACAGGGGGGCCACTGAAGCTTTCTTT. Translating gives CASSWDRGATEAFF.

Worth noting for this clone: Germline and junction disagree at one end, which may indicate a read error. V and J are TRBV4-3 and TRBJ2-3; possible D gene TRBD1, 5 bases. CDR3 size: 14 residues. Germline V gene data show CDR1 as LGHNA and CDR2 as YSLEER. The CDR3 sequence is CASSEDRITDTQYF. CDR3 DNA sequence: TGCGCCAGCAGCGAAGACAGAATCACAGATACGCAGTATTTT.

The CDR3 nucleotides read TGTGCCAGCAGCTTGGGGACTTCGGAAGGGCAGCCCCAGCATTTT. Its protein product is CASSLGTSEGQPQHF. The gene calls are TRBV5-8 and TRBJ1-5; D is unresolved. Germline assignment: CDR1 SGHTS and CDR2 YDEGEE. The CDR3 spans 15 residues. Trimming left V 0 bases short and J 7 bases short, with 14 bases between. The full variable domain, completed using reference TRBV5-8 and TRBJ1-5, is EAGVTQSPTHLIKTRGQQATLRCSPISGHTSVYWYQQALGLGLQFLLWYDEGEERNRGNFPPRFSGRQFPNYSSELNVNALELEDSALYLCASSLGTSEGQPQHFGDGTRLSIL.

The V gene is TRBV5-8, the J gene TRBJ2-5; 7 positions match TRBD1. The CDR3 is 15 amino acids. Germline lookup yields CDR1 SGHTS and CDR2 YDEGEE. With 0 bases clipped from V and 1 base from J, the junction kept 3 bases outside the gene matches. In DNA, the CDR3 is TGTGCCAGCAGCTTGGACAGGGGTGGCCAAGAGACCCAGTACTTC. The encoded protein is CASSLDRGGQETQYF.

The count of this clone is one. The chain links TRBV4-3 to TRBJ2-6; D is perhaps TRBD1 (7 bases). CDR3 size: 17 residues. Per germline, CDR1 LGHNA and CDR2 YSLEER. Deletions cut 0 bases from V and 4 bases from J, with 13 bases between. The CDR3 DNA reads as TGCGCCAGCAGCCAAGAGTGGAGGGGGCCAGGGGCCAACGTCCTGACTTTC. Its translation: CASSQEWRGPGANVLTF.

This clone appeared a single time. The chain has TRBV7-2 and TRBJ2-1, with D possibly being TRBD2 (6 bases). V was clipped by 9 bases and J by 8 bases, with 20 bases between them. CDR3 length: 14 amino acids. From germline, CDR1 is SGHTA and CDR2 FQGNSA. For the CDR3, the DNA is TGTGCCAGTCGAAAGACGCGGGGTTCCTATGAGCAGTTCTTC. As protein: CASRKTRGSYEQFF.

The chain uses TRBV9 and TRBJ1-1; 9 bases are a match to TRBD1. V was pared by 4 bases and J by 1 base, with 2 bases of the junction left unmatched. Germline CDR1 is SGDLS and CDR2 is YYNGEE. This CDR3 has 14 amino acids. Here the CDR3 DNA reads TGTGCCAGCAGCACGGGACAGGGGAACACTGAAGCTTTCTTT. It specifies CASSTGQGNTEAFF.

V and J are TRBV7-9 and TRBJ2-7; 9 bases map to TRBD1. The germline gives CDR1 SEHNR, CDR2 FQNEAQ (reference sequence). This CDR3 is 14 amino acids long. Trimming at V came to 5 bases and at J to 7 bases, leaving 9 bases not matched to a gene. The CDR3 loop reads CASSRTGDEIEQYF. For the CDR3, the DNA is TGTGCCAGCAGCCGGACAGGGGACGAAATAGAGCAGTACTTC. Full variable domain (missing parts from reference TRBV7-9 and TRBJ2-7): DTGVSQNPRHKITKRGQNVTFRCDPISEHNRLYWYRQTLGQGPEFLTYFQNEAQLEKSRLLSDRFSAERPKGSFSTLEIQRTEQGDSAMYLCASSRTGDEIEQYFGPGTRLTVT.

The V and J genes are TRBV10-3 and TRBJ1-3; weak D call: TRBD1 (5 bases). The CDR3 runs to 14 residues. Trimming removed 6 bases from V and 2 bases from J, with 11 bases in between. Germline V gene lookup returns CDR1 ENHRY and CDR2 SYGVKD. CDR3 loop: CAISHPRAGNTIYF. Written as DNA, the CDR3 is TGTGCCATCAGCCACCCCAGGGCTGGAAACACCATATATTTT.

V gene TRBV7-9 combines with J gene TRBJ2-1, with 8 bases identical to TRBD2. V lost 4 bases, J lost 4 bases, and 6 bases stayed unmatched. The CDR3 contains 15 residues. The germline gives CDR1 SEHNR, CDR2 FQNEAQ (reference sequence). The CDR3 spells CASSYLERGYNEQFF. CDR3 in DNA: TGTGCCAGCAGCTACCTCGAGCGGGGGTACAATGAGCAGTTCTTC. The full variable domain, completed using reference TRBV7-9 and TRBJ2-1, is DTGVSQNPRHKITKRGQNVTFRCDPISEHNRLYWYRQTLGQGPEFLTYFQNEAQLEKSRLLSDRFSAERPKGSFSTLEIQRTEQGDSAMYLCASSYLERGYNEQFFGPGTRLTVL.

The CDR3 sequence: CASEPAPGLEQYF. CDR3 DNA: TGTGCCAGCGAACCCGCGCCAGGTCTCGAGCAGTACTTC. V and J are TRBV7-9 and TRBJ2-7, with no clear D. The V end lost 8 bases, the J end lost 6 bases, and 17 bases lay between the germline ends. Germline V gene sequence: CDR1 SEHNR, CDR2 FQNEAQ (reference sequence). The CDR3 covers 13 residues. Drawing the rest from reference TRBV7-9 and TRBJ2-7, the complete variable domain is DTGVSQNPRHKITKRGQNVTFRCDPISEHNRLYWYRQTLGQGPEFLTYFQNEAQLEKSRLLSDRFSAERPKGSFSTLEIQRTEQGDSAMYLCASEPAPGLEQYFGPGTRLTVT.

The gene calls are TRBV2 and TRBJ1-4, with D possibly matching TRBD1 (6 bases). The length of the CDR3 is 18 residues. Trimming took 4 bases from V and 4 from J, leaving 22 bases between them. Per the germline V gene, CDR1 is SNHLY and CDR2 is FYNNEI. CDR3 loop: CASSGFGGRSEYNEKLFF. The CDR3 DNA follows: TGTGCCAGCAGTGGATTTGGGGGCAGGTCTGAGTATAATGAAAAACTGTTTTTT. The whole variable domain, filled in from reference TRBV2 and TRBJ1-4, reads EPEVTQTPSHQVTQMGQEVILRCVPISNHLYFYWYRQILGQKVEFLVSFYNNEISEKSEIFDDQFSVERPDGSNFTLKIRSTKLEDSAMYFCASSGFGGRSEYNEKLFFGSGTQLSVL.

The CDR3 protein is CASGGTTNNEQFF. The CDR3 bases are TGTGCTAGCGGCGGGACTACAAACAATGAGCAGTTCTTC. V and J are TRBV7-6 and TRBJ2-1; 7 nucleotides line up with TRBD2. Germline CDR1 reads SGHVS; CDR2 reads FNYEAQ. This CDR3 has 13 residues.

V usage is TRBV18 and J usage is TRBJ1-6; the match to TRBD1 covers 7 bases. The germline V gene has CDR1 KGHSH and CDR2 LQKENI. With V trimmed by 3 bases and J by 8 bases, 7 bases remained unmatched. The CDR3 covers 15 residues. CDR3 nucleotides: TGTGCCAGCTCACCCCCCCAGGGGGAATATTCACCCCTCCACTTT. Protein: CASSPPQGEYSPLHF.